This entry concerns a single TCR beta chain. The antigen remains unidentified. MiXCR, run by TCRdb on the 5' RACE reads, gives a single entry per CDR3 protein. The data contain 130,000 to 150,000 distinct CDR3 sequences, about 19% of them singletons. This CDR3 comprises 15 residues. The germline V and J ends were trimmed by 1 base and 0 bases, with 10 bases remaining between them. In germline, CDR1 is SGHVS, CDR2 FNYEAQ. This record comes from a study of T-cell memory formation after mild COVID-19. Study findings and constraints: CD4+ clones that contracted lay mainly in CM and EM; CD8+ ones lay in EMRA. Some clones that responded were present in memory (sampled pre-infection), which suggests cross-reactive memory joined. Later expanders leaned CD4+, whereas clones that contracted between day 15 and 85 were balanced CD4/CD8.

Sequencing input: PBMCs or a T cell subset sorted from them (not recorded which). This clonotype was obtained from an adult woman who had mild COVID-19 (a few samples of this study predate the infection). Cell type and time point are not known. V and J are TRBV7-6 and TRBJ2-7, with a weak D call TRBD1 (6 bases). As DNA, the CDR3 is TGTGCCAGCAGCTTAGGGCAGGGGAGCTCCTACGAGCAGTACTTC. Residues: CASSLGQGSSYEQYF. Full variable domain (remainder filled in from reference TRBV7-6 and TRBJ2-7): GAGVSQSPRYKVTKRGQDVALRCDPISGHVSLYWYRQALGQGPEFLTYFNYEAQQDKSGLPNDRFSAERPEGSISTLTIQRTEQRDSAMYRCASSLGQGSSYEQYFGPGTRLTVT.